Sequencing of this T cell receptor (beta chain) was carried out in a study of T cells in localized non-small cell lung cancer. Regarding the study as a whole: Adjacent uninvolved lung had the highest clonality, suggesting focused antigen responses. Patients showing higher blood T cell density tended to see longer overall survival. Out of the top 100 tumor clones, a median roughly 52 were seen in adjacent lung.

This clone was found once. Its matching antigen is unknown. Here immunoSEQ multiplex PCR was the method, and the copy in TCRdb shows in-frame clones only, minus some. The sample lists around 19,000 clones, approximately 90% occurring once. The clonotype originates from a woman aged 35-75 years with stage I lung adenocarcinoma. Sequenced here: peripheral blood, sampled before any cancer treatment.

The DNA of the CDR3 is TGTGCCAGCAGCTCGGGACTAGACGGGTCCGGCGAGCAGTACTTC. Residues: CASSSGLDGSGEQYF. The genes are TRBV7-3 and TRBJ2-7; 8 bases are shared with TRBD2. CDR3 length: 15 amino acids. Trimming cost V 4 bases and J 6 bases; bases outside gene matches: 11. Germline values: CDR1 SGHTA, CDR2 FQGTGA.